This entry is about one T cell receptor beta chain. Its antigen is unknown. This entry belongs to a study of identical twins. The ends were cut back, 3 bases at V and 2 bases at J, with 14 bases in the middle. The length of the CDR3 is 14 residues. CDR1 and CDR2 from the germline V gene are DFQATT and SNEGSKA (reference sequence). TCRdb re-called the 5' RACE reads with MiXCR, one entry per CDR3 protein. The sample has approximately 500,000 distinct CDR3 sequences, more than 20% seen once; the top ten hold roughly 2.8%. Study findings and constraints: Researchers caution that invariant MAIT and iNKT cells could partly confound zero-insertion analyses. Those out-of-frame alpha sequences shared by twins showed an excess of low generation probability.

These same records also appear under a second study, on T cells expressing NK-cell markers. That publication notes: Among a few donors, these clonotypes also ranked first in the CD3+CD56-NKG2C+ fraction.

V usage is TRBV20-1 and J usage is TRBJ2-7; D perhaps matches TRBD2 (6 bases). The sequence came from a woman under 30 in good health. Sequenced material: CD4+ T cells sorted from blood. CDR3 DNA sequence: TGCAGTGCTAGCTCTACTAGCAGCCCCTACGAGCAGTACTTC. Amino acids: CSASSTSSPYEQYF.